Sequencing of this T cell receptor (beta chain) was carried out in a study of blood T cell repertoires in COVID-19. Per germline, CDR1 LNHDA and CDR2 SQIVND (reference sequence). CDR3 length equals 14 residues. V lost 6 bases and J 1 base, leaving 12 bases between the germline ends. The assay was immunoSEQ multiplex PCR, and TCRdb's table has in-frame clones only and misses some. The data show some 420,000 clones, around 91% seen once. The TCR was taken from a man aged 25-40 years who had recovered from COVID-19. The rearrangement joins TRBV19 to TRBJ1-1; tentatively, D is TRBD1 (6 bases). Sequenced input: PBMCs or T cells enriched from blood (not recorded which). The DNA for the CDR3 is TGTGCCAGTAGACTAGGGACACCGAACACTGAAGCTTTCTTT. This codes for CASRLGTPNTEAFF. The variable domain in full, with the rest retrieved from reference TRBV19 and TRBJ1-1, is DGGITQSPKYLFRKEGQNVTLSCEQNLNHDAMYWYRQDPGQGLRLIYYSQIVNDFQKGDIAEGYSVSREKKESFPLTVTSAQKNPTAFYLCASRLGTPNTEAFFGQGTRLTVV.